This T cell receptor (beta chain) was sequenced during a study of molecular identifiers for immune sequencing clone quantification. Whole-study results and caveats: Clones that had above 20 RNA copies took up over 98% of effector molecules but under 1% in naive cells.

V was clipped by 7 bases and J by 4 bases; unmatched bases: 2. The CDR3 is made up of 12 amino acids. The V gene's germline CDR1 is MGHDK and CDR2 SYGVNS. As regards this clonotype: Its antigen is not identified.

TCRdb re-derived calls from the PCR reads in MiXCR, one entry per CDR3 protein. The sample carries roughly 320,000 distinct CDR3 sequences, roughly 23% recorded once. The chain links TRBV25-1 to TRBJ2-7; 9 nucleotides align to TRBD1. The origin of this receptor is a human donor in good health. Some libraries in this study had Jurkat cell RNA spiked in. The sequencing input was naive CD8+ T cells from blood, with Jurkat cell RNA spiked in. Subset defined: FACS-sorted CD8+CD4-CCR7+CD45RA+ naive T cells. CDR3 sequence (DNA): TGTGCCAGCAAACAGGGGGCGTACGAGCAGTACTTC. Protein product: CASKQGAYEQYF.